This T cell receptor beta chain was profiled in a study of breast tumors, draining lymph nodes, adjacent tissues. Findings and caveats of the study: Findings are consistent with lymph node origin and intratumoral expansion of most tumor T cells. Tumor repertoires ranked between lymph nodes and nontumor tissue in diversity, with V and J gene preferences.

TCRdb called the multiplex PCR reads again in MiXCR, with one record for every CDR3 protein. There are under 20,000 distinct CDR3 sequences in the sample; over 40% occur only once, and more than 15% lies in the top ten. Details on this clonotype: Its cognate antigen is unknown.

CDR3 size: 15 residues. The V gene's germline CDR1 is LGHNT and CDR2 FRNRAP. Trimming cost V 5 bases and J 2 bases, with 15 bases left between them. The source material was breast tumor tissue. The clonotype comes from a female donor with breast cancer. Some clones in this sample may be carry-over from other donors' samples. V is TRBV12-5 and J is TRBJ1-2; no clear D. In DNA form, the CDR3 reads TGTGCTAGTGGTAACTTGGGTTGGGAGAACTATGGCTACACCTTC. It codes for CASGNLGWENYGYTF.